This is a list of T cell receptor beta chains from one sample in a study of T-cell reconstitution after alpha-beta-depleted transplantation in children. Using its own MiXCR run on the PCR reads, TCRdb lists one record per CDR3 protein. The repertoire holds 500,000 to 650,000 distinct CDR3 sequences, with 13% as singletons. The material was PBMCs, mostly from graft donor cells, obtained 360 days after TCRalphabeta/CD19-depleted stem cell transplant. The origin of the receptors is a male patient younger than 18 who had a stem cell transplant for acute myeloid leukemia, so the T cells may come from the graft donor. Each CDR3 is given with its conserved first and last residue. The order of the fields is V gene, clone size, D gene, J gene, CDR3 protein, CDR3 DNA. The D gene is left open where the match is weak. Size values are once, few and many counts, or a class for expanded clones, and some rows have none.

TRBV6-2/TRBV6-3,.,TRBD2,TRBJ2-7,CASSRLANYEQYF,TGTGCCAGCAGCAGACTAGCGAACTACGAGCAGTACTTC
TRBV20-1,.,TRBD2,TRBJ2-1,CSARDIPETSVNEQFF,TGCAGTGCTAGAGATATCCCTGAGACTAGCGTAAATGAGCAGTTCTTC
TRBV28,.,TRBD2,TRBJ2-7,CAMGPGLASTYEQYF,TGTGCCATGGGCCCCGGACTAGCGTCCACCTACGAGCAGTACTTC
TRBV20-1,few,.,TRBJ2-3,CSAAIADTQYF,TGCAGTGCTGCTATAGCAGATACGCAGTATTTT
TRBV24-1,many,TRBD1,TRBJ2-3,CATSENRGTDTQYF,TGTGCCACCAGTGAGAACAGGGGAACAGATACGCAGTATTTT
TRBV30,many,TRBD2,TRBJ2-1,CAWSVVRPSGIRWQFF,TGTGCCTGGAGTGTAGTACGGCCTAGCGGGATCCGTTGGCAGTTCTTC
TRBV27,.,TRBD2,TRBJ2-5,CASSLYLAGVQETQYF,TGTGCCAGCAGTTTATATTTAGCGGGAGTCCAAGAGACCCAGTACTTC
TRBV21-1,.,.,TRBJ2-7,CASSIGEGRADLNEQYF,TGTGCCAGCAGCATCGGGGAGGGACGCGCGGATTTGAACGAGCAGTACTTC
TRBV6-5,few,TRBD2,TRBJ2-5,CASNYRAGLLYQETQYF,TGTGCCAGCAATTATCGCGCGGGACTATTGTACCAAGAGACCCAGTACTTC
TRBV11-2,many,.,TRBJ2-1,CASSYVSNEQFF,TGTGCCAGCAGCTACGTGTCCAATGAGCAGTTCTTC
TRBV20-1,few,.,TRBJ2-1,CSASGPYNEQFF,TGCAGTGCTAGCGGCCCCTACAATGAGCAGTTCTTC
TRBV11-1,many,.,TRBJ2-2,CASSLKGPNTGELFF,TGTGCCAGCAGCTTAAAGGGCCCGAACACCGGGGAGCTGTTTTTT
TRBV6-2/TRBV6-3,many,.,TRBJ2-7,CVTSQLYEQYF,TGTGTCACCAGCCAGCTCTACGAGCAGTACTTC
TRBV19,.,TRBD1,TRBJ1-5,CASSTTGQPNQPQHF,TGTGCCAGTAGTACAACGGGACAGCCGAATCAGCCCCAGCATTTT
TRBV5-1,.,.,TRBJ2-7,CASSSFRAEVSYEQYF,TGCGCCAGCAGCTCCTTTCGGGCGGAGGTTTCTTACGAGCAGTACTTC
TRBV7-9,few,TRBD1,TRBJ2-7,CASSLRDRGSSYEQYF,TGTGCCAGCAGCTTACGGGACAGGGGGTCTTCCTACGAGCAGTACTTC
TRBV6-5,many,TRBD2,TRBJ2-7,CASRGPGTRDEQYF,TGTGCCAGCAGGGGACCCGGGACTAGGGACGAGCAGTACTTC